The TCR beta chain under discussion was sequenced for a study of OX40 agonist ivuxolimab in advanced cancers. Study summary: Partial responses were recorded for three patients, including one with hepatocellular carcinoma and two with cutaneous melanoma. Study-wide results and limits: The work left the antigen specificity of expanded peripheral T cells undetermined. The study found that CD8+ T cells averaged more expanded clones than CD4+.

At cycle 4 day 1, cycle 7 day 1, and baseline, blood was sampled. The data were produced by immunoSEQ multiplex PCR, yet TCRdb's version contains in-frame clones alone and is incomplete. The sample lists around 92,000 clones, roughly 94% occurring once. Of note for this clone: What it binds is not known.

This CDR3 has 14 residues. CDR1 is MNHEY, CDR2 SVGAGI, per germline. Trimming stripped 7 bases from V and 2 bases from J, with 12 bases between. The chain has TRBV6-5 and TRBJ1-5, with D perhaps matching TRBD1 (6 bases). This TCR derives from an adult with an advanced solid tumor such as melanoma, head and neck, liver or kidney cancer. The sequenced sample was CD4+ or CD8+ T cells sorted from blood, obtained in a trial of the OX40 agonist ivuxolimab. The DNA for the CDR3 is TGTGCCAGCAAAAATAACAGGGGCAATCAGCCCCAGCATTTT. Its protein product is CASKNNRGNQPQHF.